The present T cell receptor (beta chain) was sequenced within a study of beta chain features in type 1 diabetes. Whole-study findings and limits: Compared to healthy donors, patients appeared to have naive, central memory and Treg TCRB repertoires that were more alike. Moderately but significantly shorter TCRB CDR3s were found in Type 1 diabetes patients in all four CD4+ subsets. In type 1 diabetes patients, VDJ junctions had fewer insertions; deletions at these junctions were more frequent.

Notes on this clone: The target antigen is unknown.

The germline gives CDR1 SGHNT, CDR2 YYREEE (reference sequence). Trimming stripped 1 base from V and 3 bases from J, with 17 bases between. CDR3 length equals 16 residues. Expressed TCRB transcripts were sequenced because the isolated RNA had all been reverse transcribed beforehand. Here immunoSEQ multiplex PCR was the method, and the copy in TCRdb shows in-frame clones only, minus some. Found here are under 250,000 clones, 27% of them singletons; the top ten hold about 3.9%. The sequenced material came from central memory CD4+ T cells from blood. V usage is TRBV5-4 and J usage is TRBJ2-7; no clear D. The source of this sequence is a young man in good health. The CDR3: CASSLSAWQSNYEQYF. The DNA for the CDR3 is TGTGCCAGCAGCTTGTCCGCGTGGCAGAGCAACTACGAGCAGTACTTC.